This TCR beta chain was sequenced for a study of post-analysis software for immune sequencing data. Findings and caveats of the study: F measure showed strong co-clustering of same-batch samples. Comparison of patients with controls showed about 5 TRBV segments more frequent in patients, TRBV5-6, TRBV5-1 and TRBV20-1 among them.

Unique-molecular-identifier-tagged TCR beta cDNA libraries were used. TCRdb re-analysed the PCR reads in MiXCR, keeping a single row per CDR3 protein. The data contain over 700,000 distinct CDR3 sequences, just under 30% of them singletons. Germline values: CDR1 SQVTM, CDR2 ANQGSEA. Trimming at V came to 4 bases and at J to 2 bases, leaving 15 bases not matched to a gene. The CDR3 has 17 residues. This clonotype appeared many times. Its antigen is unidentified. The sequencing sample was made of blood. The chain recombines TRBV29-1 with TRBJ2-7; 9 nucleotides match TRBD1. This clonotype originated in a girl between 5 and 17 years old with multiple sclerosis. CDR3 sequence (DNA): TGCAGCGTTGTTAAGGGACAGGGCGGTGGGGGGACCTACGAGCAGTACTTC. It encodes CSVVKGQGGGGTYEQYF.